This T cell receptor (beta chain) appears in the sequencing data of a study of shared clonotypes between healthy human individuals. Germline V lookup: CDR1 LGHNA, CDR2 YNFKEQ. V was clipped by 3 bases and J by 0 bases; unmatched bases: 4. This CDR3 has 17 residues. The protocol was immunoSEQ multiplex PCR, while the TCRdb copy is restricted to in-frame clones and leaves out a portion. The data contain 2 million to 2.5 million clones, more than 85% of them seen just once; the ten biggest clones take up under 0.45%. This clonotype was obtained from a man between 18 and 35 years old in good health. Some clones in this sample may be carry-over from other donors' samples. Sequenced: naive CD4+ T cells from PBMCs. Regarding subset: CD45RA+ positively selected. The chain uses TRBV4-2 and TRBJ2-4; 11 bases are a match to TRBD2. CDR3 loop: CASSQLLAGAAKNIQYF. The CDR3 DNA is TGTGCCAGCAGCCAGTTACTAGCGGGAGCAGCCAAAAACATTCAGTACTTC.